The subject of this entry is one T cell receptor (beta chain). The antigen is unknown. The data were taken from a study of cytomegalovirus exposure and HLA in healthy donors. Study observations and caveats: Per a later analysis, HLA-associated TCR beta chains showed more clonal expansion than other, equally common TCR beta chains.

60 Vbeta and 13 Jbeta primers were used in PCR. Libraries were prepared by immunoSEQ multiplex PCR; TCRdb keeps only in-frame clonotypes and omits some of them. The table shows around 110,000 clones, with 65% occurring only once. V was pared by 1 base and J by 7 bases, with 10 bases of the junction left unmatched. This CDR3 is built from 14 residues. CDR1 and CDR2 (germline): GTSNPN, SVGIG (reference sequence). The clonotype originates from a woman aged 40-49 years in good health and CMV-seropositive. The chain employs TRBV30 and TRBJ2-7, with 7 positions matching TRBD1. The source material was PBMCs. CDR3 residues: CAWSGTGEPTEQYF. The CDR3 DNA sequence: TGTGCCTGGAGTGGGACAGGAGAGCCTACGGAGCAGTACTTC.